What follows is one TCR beta chain and its context. The antigen remains undetermined. CDR3 length: 16 amino acids. Germline values: CDR1 MDHEN, CDR2 SYDVKM. Between the trimmed V and J ends, which lost 2 bases and 7 bases, there was a span of 20 bases. Several immunoSEQ plates received, in even portions, the genomic DNA of each subset. Replicate PCRs from sorted subsets contained roughly 190 ng DNA, which is around 29,000 T cell genomes. The method was immunoSEQ multiplex PCR; TCRdb's version includes in-frame clones alone and lacks a portion of them. The repertoire holds 2,500,000 or so clones, with approximately 90% as singletons. The data were taken from a study of shared clonotypes between healthy human individuals. Overall study findings and caveats: Represented diversity (both genetic and exposure-history) was limited by the small number of donors.

This clonotype was obtained from a young man in good health. Some clones in this sample may be carry-over from other donors' samples. Material for sequencing was naive CD4+ T cells from PBMCs. The subset is: CD45RA+ positively selected. The chain is built from TRBV28 and TRBJ1-1; possible D gene TRBD1, 5 bases. CDR3 loop: CASSLRRLRDAIEAFF. The CDR3, as DNA: TGTGCCAGCAGTTTAAGGCGGCTCAGGGATGCCATTGAAGCTTTCTTT.